Each of the 23 T cell receptor beta chains below was sequenced from the same sample in a study of CD8+CD57+ T cells in acquired aplastic anemia. Genomic DNA, serving as template, underwent TCR beta VDJ and CDR3 profiling. MiXCR, applied by TCRdb to the reads, yields one record per CDR3 protein. The sample lists 150,000 to 200,000 distinct CDR3 sequences; around 45% were seen once. Source material: sorted CD4+, CD8+, or CD8+CD57+ T cells (not recorded which) from PBMCs. Every receptor here comes from a human donor in good health.

This clonotype was picked up many times. The chain has TRBV7-3 and TRBJ2-3; a weak D match, TRBD2 (6 bases). CDR3 length equals 19 residues. CDR1 and CDR2 from the germline V gene are SGHTA and FQGTGA. The V and J ends lost 1 base and 2 bases respectively, with 22 bases between them. CDR3 coding DNA: TGTGCCAGCAGCTTAAACTCGACGGGAGCTCGGCACGACACAGATACGCAGTATTTT. It is translated as CASSLNSTGARHDTDTQYF. Based on the CDR3 plus reference TRBV7-3 and TRBJ2-3, the full variable domain is GAGVSQTPSNKVTEKGKYVELRCDPISGHTALYWYRQSLGQGPEFLIYFQGTGAADDSGLPNDRFFAVRPEGSVSTLKIQRTERGDSAVYLCASSLNSTGARHDTDTQYFGPGTRLTVL.

This clonotype was seen many times. The rearrangement uses TRBV5-6 and TRBJ2-1; D gene uncertain. This CDR3 is built from 11 residues. V dropped 6 bases and J dropped 3 bases, with 4 bases sitting between them. Germline-derived CDR1 and CDR2 are SGHDT and YYEEEE. CDR3: CASTSYNEQFF. The CDR3 DNA reads TGTGCCAGCACTAGCTACAATGAGCAGTTCTTC. Full variable domain (remainder filled in from reference TRBV5-6 and TRBJ2-1): DAGVTQSPTHLIKTRGQQVTLRCSPKSGHDTVSWYQQALGQGPQFIFQYYEEEERQRGNFPDRFSGHQFPNYSSELNVNALLLGDSALYLCASTSYNEQFFGPGTRLTVL.

Details on this clonotype: It may be a read error: a sequence one base away is much more abundant. The chain carries TRBV5-4 and TRBJ2-7, with 10 bases that match TRBD1. CDR1 SGHNT and CDR2 YYREEE come from the germline V gene (reference sequence). The CDR3 is 14 residues long. For the CDR3, the DNA is TGTGCCAGCAACTTGTTCGACAGGGGGCTCGAGCAGTACTTC. This gives the protein CASNLFDRGLEQYF.

This clonotype was picked up a small number of times. V is TRBV20-1 and J is TRBJ2-3, with D possibly TRBD1 on 5 matching bases. Trimming took 2 bases from V and 0 from J, leaving 18 bases between them. This CDR3 is 17 amino acids long. The germline V gene encodes CDR1 DFQATT and CDR2 SNEGSKA (reference sequence). The DNA of the CDR3 is TGCAGTGCTAGATCACCGGACACTCTCCCCAGCACAGATACGCAGTATTTT. It codes for CSARSPDTLPSTDTQYF.

This clonotype was seen repeatedly, ten times or more. The chain recombines TRBV29-1 with TRBJ1-3; 10 bases fit TRBD1. CDR1 is SQVTM and CDR2 is ANQGSEA in the germline V gene. CDR3 length: 15 amino acids. The V gene end was trimmed by 2 bases and the J gene end by 5 bases; junction bases not matched to a gene: 6. CDR3 nucleotides: TGCAGCGTTGAACTTGGGACAGGGGCGAGAAACACCATATATTTT. It translates to CSVELGTGARNTIYF.

The chain employs TRBV27 and TRBJ2-3; D is perhaps TRBD2 (6 bases). V dropped 6 bases and J dropped 4 bases, with 17 bases sitting between them. In germline, CDR1 is MNHEY, CDR2 SMNVEV (reference sequence). This CDR3 is built from 15 residues. CDR3 sequence reads: CASSRDSDFPDTQYF. The CDR3 DNA sequence: TGTGCCAGCAGCAGGGACTCCGACTTCCCAGATACGCAGTATTTT.

This clonotype was seen a few times. One end of the junction fails to match germline, which may point to a read error. V and J are TRBV27 and TRBJ2-1; possible D gene TRBD2, 5 bases. This CDR3 has 14 amino acids. Germline values: CDR1 MNHEY, CDR2 SMNVEV (reference sequence). The CDR3 DNA follows: TGTGCCAGCTGTTTTGGCGGGCTGTTGAATGAGCAGTTCTTC. It is translated as CASCFGGLLNEQFF.

As to this clonotype: Being one base from a much bigger clone, this may be a read error. This sequence joins TRBV20-1 and TRBJ2-3, with TRBD1 matching 7 bases. The CDR3 totals 13 residues. The germline gives CDR1 DFQATT, CDR2 SNEGSKA (reference sequence). CDR3: CGARDLGQEFGYF. The CDR3 bases are TGCGGTGCTAGAGATTTAGGACAGGAGTTTGGGTATTTT.

This chain uses TRBV10-3 with TRBJ2-1, with 7 bases aligning to TRBD2. CDR3 size: 14 residues. Per the germline V gene, CDR1 is ENHRY and CDR2 is SYGVKD. V was pared by 5 bases and J by 3 bases, with 4 bases of the junction left unmatched. CDR3 in amino acids: CAISLGTIYNEQFF. As DNA, the CDR3 is TGTGCCATCAGTCTCGGGACTATCTACAATGAGCAGTTCTTC.

V is TRBV10-3 and J is TRBJ2-7; TRBD2 matches at 9 bases. The CDR3 covers 14 residues. Trimming removed 3 bases from V and 4 bases from J; junction bases left unmatched: 4. The germline V gene encodes CDR1 ENHRY and CDR2 SYGVKD. The CDR3 sequence: CAISDGTSGYEQYF. The CDR3 coding sequence is TGTGCCATCAGTGATGGAACTAGCGGGTACGAGCAGTACTTC.

This clonotype was counted at least ten times. The genes are TRBV6-1 and TRBJ1-1; D might be TRBD1 (6 bases). The CDR3 is 12 residues long. CDR1 MNHNS and CDR2 SASEGT come from the germline V gene. V gave up 5 bases and J gave up 8 bases, with 12 bases separating them. CDR3 in DNA: TGTGCCAGCAGTAAGCCACAGGGAGAAGCTTTCTTT. It codes for CASSKPQGEAFF.

This clonotype was seen ten or more times. The chain employs TRBV2 and TRBJ2-7; D unclear. The CDR3 runs to 12 residues. Germline CDR1 SNHLY, CDR2 FYNNEI. V lost 2 bases, J lost 7 bases, and 9 bases lay in between. The CDR3 here is CASSETANEQYF. The CDR3 nucleotides are TGTGCCAGCAGTGAAACGGCTAATGAGCAGTACTTC.

The chain joins TRBV3-1 to TRBJ1-2, with D unclear. The CDR3 is made up of 16 amino acids. Trimming shortened V by 3 bases and J by 4 bases, and 18 bases separated the two germline ends. Per germline, CDR1 LGHDT and CDR2 YNNKEL (reference sequence). The CDR3 region is CASSHRLYGAGYGYTF. In DNA form, the CDR3 reads TGTGCCAGCAGCCATAGACTGTACGGAGCGGGCTATGGCTACACCTTC.

V and J are TRBV25-1 and TRBJ1-1; TRBD1 matches 7 bases. The junction had 4 bases not matched to a gene; V was cut back by 3 bases and J by 0 bases. Per germline, CDR1 MGHDK and CDR2 SYGVNS. CDR3 length equals 15 residues. CDR3 sequence reads: CASSDSGTVNTEAFF. CDR3 nucleotides: TGTGCCAGCAGTGATTCCGGGACAGTGAACACTGAAGCTTTCTTT.

The table lists this clonotype with many counts. V usage is TRBV11-1 and J usage is TRBJ1-5; a possible D gene is TRBD1 (6 bases). Trimming stripped 1 base from V and 4 bases from J, with 17 bases between. This CDR3 is built from 17 residues. Germline V gene lookup returns CDR1 SGHAT and CDR2 FQDESV (reference sequence). Here the CDR3 reads CASSLGSLQGRNQPQHF. In DNA, the CDR3 is TGTGCCAGCAGCTTAGGATCCTTACAGGGTCGTAATCAGCCCCAGCATTTT.

This clonotype was recorded a few times. The chain uses TRBV25-1 and TRBJ1-2; D gene ambiguous. From germline, CDR1 is MGHDK and CDR2 SYGVNS. The V end lost 2 bases, the J end lost 7 bases, and 11 bases lay between the germline ends. The CDR3 has 13 amino acids. The CDR3 loop is CASSELNRPGYTF. The DNA of the CDR3 is TGTGCCAGCAGTGAACTTAACAGACCTGGCTACACCTTC.

This chain connects TRBV7-2 to TRBJ1-1; D not certain. V lost 1 base and J 4 bases, leaving 7 bases between the germline ends. Germline CDR1 and CDR2: SGHTA and FQGNSA. This CDR3 has 13 amino acids. The CDR3 DNA is TGTGCCAGCAGCTTAGAGACTCCCACTGAAGCTTTCTTT. Translation: CASSLETPTEAFF.

The table lists this clonotype with a few counts. A much larger clonotype is one base distant, so this may be a read error. CDR3 in amino acids: CSADGRNINYGSTF. In nucleotides, the CDR3 is TGCAGTGCTGACGGTCGGAACATTAACTATGGCTCCACCTTC. The chain combines TRBV20-1 with TRBJ1-2; D is unclear. The CDR3 runs 14 residues. Germline lookup yields CDR1 DFQATT and CDR2 SNEGSKA (reference sequence).

The CDR3 region has the DNA TGTGCCACCAGTGATTTGGGGAGTCAGCCCCAGCATTTT. Residues: CATSDLGSQPQHF. The chain carries TRBV24-1 and TRBJ1-5; D gene ambiguous. V was pared by 0 bases and J by 6 bases, with 5 bases between. The CDR3 spans 13 residues. In germline, CDR1 is KGHDR, CDR2 SFDVKD.

This clonotype showed up many times. The chain employs TRBV4-3 and TRBJ2-3, with D perhaps matching TRBD2 (7 bases). The CDR3 contains 16 residues. The V gene's germline CDR1 is LGHNA and CDR2 YSLEER. Trimming took off 4 bases at V and 2 bases at J, with 16 bases between the two ends. The CDR3 reads CASSLGGALLTDTQYF. CDR3 DNA sequence: TGCGCCAGCAGCCTTGGGGGGGCCCTTCTCACAGATACGCAGTATTTT.

This clonotype came up a few times. The chain carries TRBV7-7 and TRBJ2-3; TRBD1 matches at 8 bases. This CDR3 has 13 amino acids. V dropped 3 bases and J dropped 10; count of bases not matched to a gene: 6. The germline V gene encodes CDR1 SSHAT and CDR2 FNYEAQ (reference sequence). CDR3 in amino acids: CASSLASGQAQYF. For the CDR3, the DNA is TGTGCCAGCAGCTTGGCTTCGGGACAGGCGCAGTATTTT.

This clonotype was counted ten times or more. Here the CDR3 DNA reads TGTGCCACCAGCAGAGATACTAGCGGGCTCTACGAGCAGTACTTC. It yields the protein CATSRDTSGLYEQYF. The V gene is TRBV15, the J gene TRBJ2-7; 9 positions match TRBD2. Germline V gene data show CDR1 as LNHNV and CDR2 as YYDKDF (reference sequence). The CDR3 extends over 15 amino acids. V trimming: 0 bases; J trimming: 3 bases; junction bases outside the gene matches: 3.

This chain links TRBV5-8 with TRBJ2-5; TRBD1 or TRBD2 may be the D gene (5 bases each). CDR3 length: 13 amino acids. Trimming took 7 bases from V and 7 from J, leaving 17 bases between them. Germline lookup yields CDR1 SGHTS and CDR2 YDEGEE. The CDR3, as DNA: TGTGCCAGCGCTAGAGCTGCGAGGGGGACCCAGTACTTC. Protein: CASARAARGTQYF.